This T cell receptor (beta chain) originates from a study of human T cells and chemical hapten exposure. Regarding the study as a whole: TCRs exceeding 1 in 1000 frequency stayed unchanged with DPC sensitization. Patch test scores rose with PT1 expanded TCR counts, a positive correlation.

Time point in this sample: pre-sensitization, week 0. Treatment: therapeutic diphenylcyclopropenone sensitization with weekly scalp DPC. Participating donors were patients with alopecia, aged 18 to 70 years, considered appropriate candidates for DPC. In the library, unique molecular identifiers were attached to individual cDNA molecules. In TCRdb, the RACE reads were re-called with MiXCR into one record per CDR3 protein. This table holds about 350,000 distinct CDR3 sequences, 5.5% found once. CDR3 size: 12 residues. Per the germline V gene, CDR1 is MNHEY and CDR2 is SVGEGT. V lost 8 bases and J 0 bases, leaving 8 bases between the germline ends. The sample holds many counts of this clonotype. Its antigen is not identified.

The sequence derives from a woman aged 18-29 years with alopecia areata. Some clones in this sample may be carry-over from other donors' samples. The sequencing used whole blood, collected in connection with sensitization to the hapten diphenylcyclopropenone (DPC). The rearrangement joins TRBV6-2 or TRBV6-3 to TRBJ2-7; D uncertain. This CDR3 is CASGLSSYEQYF. In nucleotides, the CDR3 is TGTGCCAGCGGCCTTAGCTCCTACGAGCAGTACTTC.